This is a list of T cell receptor beta chains from one sample in a study of beta chain features in type 1 diabetes. Sequencing used immunoSEQ multiplex PCR; TCRdb keeps in-frame clones, though not all of them. Of around 12,000 clones in the sample, about 49% were seen once. Input material: stem cell memory CD4+ T cells from blood. These receptors were collected from a man aged 18 to 30 in good health. Both conserved end residues are part of each CDR3. The D gene is left open where the match is weak. The size field is filled for only some rows; it gives once, few, many or a size class.

v_call: TRBV7-3; clone_size: NA; d_call: NA; j_call: TRBJ2-1; cdr3_nt: TGTGCCAGCAGCTTAGGGACACTCTCCTACAATGAGCAGTTCTTC; cdr3_aa: CASSLGTLSYNEQFF
v_call: TRBV2; clone_size: few; d_call: NA; j_call: TRBJ2-2; cdr3_nt: TGTGCCCAGCATGTTCGGGGAAACGGGGAGCTGTTTTTT; cdr3_aa: CAQHVRGNGELFF
v_call: TRBV27; clone_size: NA; d_call: TRBD1; j_call: TRBJ1-5; cdr3_nt: TGTGCCAGCAGTTTATATGGGACAGGGGGCAGGGGCAATCAGCCCCAGCATTTT; cdr3_aa: CASSLYGTGGRGNQPQHF
v_call: TRBV4-3; clone_size: few; d_call: NA; j_call: TRBJ2-6; cdr3_nt: TGCGCCAGCAGCCAAGACAGCGTTGCTGGGGCCAACGTCCTGACTTTC; cdr3_aa: CASSQDSVAGANVLTF
v_call: TRBV29-1; clone_size: few; d_call: TRBD1; j_call: TRBJ1-2; cdr3_nt: TGCAGCGTTGAAAGGACAGGGTTCTACACCTTC; cdr3_aa: CSVERTGFYTF
v_call: TRBV4-1; clone_size: NA; d_call: TRBD2; j_call: TRBJ2-1; cdr3_nt: TGCGCCAGCAGCCAAGGGACTAGCGGGGTTAACTCCTACAATGAGCAGTTCTTC; cdr3_aa: CASSQGTSGVNSYNEQFF
v_call: TRBV7-8; clone_size: few; d_call: TRBD1; j_call: TRBJ2-1; cdr3_nt: TGTGCCAGCAGGCCGACAGGGAAGGATGAGCAGTTCTTC; cdr3_aa: CASRPTGKDEQFF
v_call: TRBV18; clone_size: few; d_call: NA; j_call: TRBJ1-2; cdr3_nt: TGTGCCAGCTCACCAACCAGGGGCGACTATGGCTACACCTTC; cdr3_aa: CASSPTRGDYGYTF
v_call: TRBV9; clone_size: NA; d_call: TRBD1; j_call: TRBJ2-2; cdr3_nt: TGTGCCAGCAGCGTAACTCCGACAGGGTTTAGGGCCGGGGAGCTGTTTTTT; cdr3_aa: CASSVTPTGFRAGELFF
v_call: TRBV6-1; clone_size: NA; d_call: TRBD1; j_call: TRBJ2-4; cdr3_nt: TGTGCCAGCAGTAAAGAGATAGGGCAGGGGGCGATTCTAACCAAAAACATTCAGTACTTC; cdr3_aa: CASSKEIGQGAILTKNIQYF
v_call: TRBV7-8; clone_size: NA; d_call: NA; j_call: TRBJ2-1; cdr3_nt: TGTGCCAGCAGGCATAGAGGGTCCTCGGGGGAGCAGTTCTTC; cdr3_aa: CASRHRGSSGEQFF
v_call: TRBV7-2; clone_size: NA; d_call: NA; j_call: TRBJ1-6; cdr3_nt: TGTGCCAGCAGCCCCGTGTCCTATAATTCACCCCTCCACTTT; cdr3_aa: CASSPVSYNSPLHF
v_call: TRBV4-1; clone_size: NA; d_call: NA; j_call: TRBJ2-6; cdr3_nt: TGCGCCAGCAGCCCGGAAGGGGCTGGGGCCAACGTCCTGACTTTC; cdr3_aa: CASSPEGAGANVLTF
v_call: TRBV12-5; clone_size: NA; d_call: TRBD1; j_call: TRBJ2-3; cdr3_nt: TGTGCTAGTGGTGACACAGGGGGCACAGATACGCAGTATTTT; cdr3_aa: CASGDTGGTDTQYF
v_call: TRBV6-1; clone_size: once; d_call: NA; j_call: TRBJ2-7; cdr3_nt: TGTGCCAGCAGTGAATGGGGGGGCGCCGGGTACTTC; cdr3_aa: CASSEWGGAGYF
v_call: TRBV10-3; clone_size: few; d_call: TRBD1; j_call: TRBJ1-2; cdr3_nt: TGTGCCATCAGTGCCGGGGACAGGGGAAGCTATGGCTACACCTTC; cdr3_aa: CAISAGDRGSYGYTF
v_call: TRBV28; clone_size: few; d_call: NA; j_call: TRBJ2-3; cdr3_nt: TGTGCCAGTCCGCGGGGTGGGACAGATACGCAGTATTTT; cdr3_aa: CASPRGGTDTQYF